This passage covers 9 T cell receptor beta chains from one sample sequenced in a study of blood T cell repertoires in COVID-19. Data came from immunoSEQ multiplex PCR; TCRdb stores just in-frame clones and leaves some out. This table has about 110,000 clones, less than 85% appearing once. The sequenced sample was peripheral blood. Every receptor here comes from a woman at least 80 years old with acute or convalescent COVID-19.

The chain combines TRBV30 with TRBJ2-3; possible D gene TRBD1, 6 bases. V was pared by 0 bases and J by 1 base, with 8 bases between. This CDR3 is built from 14 residues. CDR1 is GTSNPN, CDR2 SVGIG, per germline (reference sequence). The CDR3 sequence is CAWSVQGGTDTQYF. The CDR3 bases are TGTGCCTGGAGTGTACAGGGCGGCACAGATACGCAGTATTTT.

This clone has more than one count but fewer than ten. V usage is TRBV5-8 and J usage is TRBJ1-5, with D possibly matching TRBD1 (5 bases). The V gene's germline CDR1 is SGHTS and CDR2 YDEGEE. V lost 3 bases, J lost 7 bases, and 20 bases lay in between. CDR3 length: 16 residues. The DNA of the CDR3 is TGTGCCAGCAGCTCTCTCAGGGTAGGAGCCCACCAGCCCCAGCATTTT. Protein: CASSSLRVGAHQPQHF.

The genes are TRBV12-3 or TRBV12-4 and TRBJ1-1; TRBD1 agrees at 8 bases. The CDR3 is 13 residues long. J was trimmed by 8 bases and V by 8 bases; bases with no gene match: 10. The CDR3 sequence: CASRGQDFQEAFF. CDR3 bases: TGTGCCAGCCGGGGACAGGATTTTCAGGAAGCTTTCTTT.

The V and J genes are TRBV7-2 and TRBJ1-1, with unresolved D. There are 14 residues in the CDR3. V was clipped by 0 bases and J by 2 bases, with 7 bases between them. Germline CDR1 reads SGHTA; CDR2 reads FQGNSA. CDR3 DNA sequence: TGTGCCAGCAGCTTAGCCGGGTTCAACACTGAAGCTTTCTTT. It is translated as CASSLAGFNTEAFF. The variable domain in full, with the rest retrieved from reference TRBV7-2 and TRBJ1-1, is GAGVSQSPSNKVTEKGKDVELRCDPISGHTALYWYRQSLGQGLEFLIYFQGNSAPDKSGLPSDRFSAERTGGSVSTLTIQRTQQEDSAVYLCASSLAGFNTEAFFGQGTRLTVV.

The chain links TRBV3-1 (or the pseudogene TRBV3-2) to TRBJ2-1; the match to TRBD1 covers 9 bases. The CDR3 totals 15 residues. J gave up 1 base and V 4 bases, and 2 bases lay outside the gene matches. Looked up from germline, CDR1 is LGHDT and CDR2 is YNNKEL (reference sequence). This CDR3 reads CASSLGQGSYNEQFF. CDR3 nucleotides: TGTGCCAGCAGCCTTGGACAGGGGTCCTACAATGAGCAGTTCTTC.

The chain uses TRBV9 and TRBJ2-2; TRBD1 might be the D (5 bases). From germline, CDR1 is SGDLS and CDR2 YYNGEE. CDR3 length: 14 amino acids. Trimming shortened V by 4 bases and J by 1 base, and 8 bases separated the two germline ends. The CDR3: CASSLQGNTGELFF. CDR3 nucleotides: TGTGCCAGCAGCCTGCAGGGGAACACCGGGGAGCTGTTTTTT.

The chain links TRBV4-2 to TRBJ2-4; 7 bases fit TRBD1. From germline, CDR1 is LGHNA and CDR2 YNFKEQ. The V segment lost 4 bases and the J segment 5 bases; nucleotides outside the gene matches: 5. The CDR3 totals 14 residues. The CDR3 region has the DNA TGTGCCAGCAGCCTACAGGGGTGGGAAAACATTCAGTACTTC. Amino acid sequence: CASSLQGWENIQYF.

The chain recombines TRBV7-2 with TRBJ2-5; 15 nucleotides match TRBD2. J lost 7 bases, V lost 4 bases, and 7 bases had no gene match. The CDR3 has 16 residues. Germline values: CDR1 SGHTA, CDR2 FQGNSA. The CDR3 region has the DNA TGTGCCAGCAGCTCCAGGACTAGCGGGGGGGCCGGGACCCAGTACTTC. It is translated as CASSSRTSGGAGTQYF.

V gene TRBV23-1 combines with J gene TRBJ1-1; D might be TRBD1 (5 bases). TRBV23-1 has ORF status, its function being uncertain. Trimming shortened V by 1 base and J by 5 bases, and 17 bases separated the two germline ends. The CDR3 has 16 residues. CDR3: CASSQLGQAGETEAFF. DNA of the CDR3: TGCGCCAGCAGTCAATTGGGTCAGGCGGGGGAGACTGAAGCTTTCTTT.